The 30 T cell receptor beta chains below were found in one sample sequenced in a study of somatic mutations in cytotoxic T cells in rheumatoid arthritis. Libraries were prepared by immunoSEQ multiplex PCR; TCRdb keeps only in-frame clonotypes and omits some of them. The table shows approximately 33,000 clones, with less than 85% occurring only once. The specimen was CD8+ T cells sorted from blood. These receptors originate from a man between 40 and 49 years old in good health.

V is TRBV6-5 and J is TRBJ2-7; 10 nucleotides align to TRBD2. Germline lookup yields CDR1 MNHEY and CDR2 SVGAGI. The CDR3 contains 15 residues. Trimming at V came to 2 bases and at J to 2 bases, leaving 3 bases not matched to a gene. In DNA form, the CDR3 reads TGTGCCAGCAGTTACGGACTAGCGGAAACCTACGAGCAGTACTTC. It is translated as CASSYGLAETYEQYF.

The V gene is TRBV27, the J gene TRBJ1-3; no clear D. CDR1 MNHEY and CDR2 SMNVEV come from the germline V gene (reference sequence). V lost 6 bases, J lost 0 bases, and 9 bases lay in between. This CDR3 is 14 amino acids long. CDR3 region: CASSPGSSGNTIYF. The CDR3 nucleotides are TGTGCCAGCAGCCCCGGAAGCTCTGGAAACACCATATATTTT.

The table lists this clone with a count of one. The rearrangement uses TRBV6-4 and TRBJ2-1; the match to TRBD2 covers 7 bases. CDR1 MRHNA and CDR2 SNTAGT come from the germline V gene. The ends lost 0 bases at V and 8 bases at J; junction bases unmatched: 7. The CDR3 sequence is 15 residues long. The CDR3 DNA reads as TGTGCCAGCAGTGACTCCCCGGGAGGCCTCGATGAGCAGTTCTTC. Translating it yields CASSDSPGGLDEQFF.

V is TRBV28 and J is TRBJ1-5; D might be TRBD1 (6 bases). The germline gives CDR1 MDHEN, CDR2 SYDVKM. Trimming shortened V by 6 bases and J by 0 bases, and 15 bases separated the two germline ends. The CDR3 loop spans 16 amino acids. The CDR3, as DNA: TGTGCCAGCAGCCCGACAGGAATGTATAGCAATCAGCCCCAGCATTTT. The encoded protein is CASSPTGMYSNQPQHF.

The rearrangement joins TRBV28 to TRBJ1-3; the D gene is possibly TRBD1 (6 bases). The CDR3 has 17 residues. Germline V gene sequence: CDR1 MDHEN, CDR2 SYDVKM. Trimming took off 6 bases at V and 3 bases at J, with 21 bases between the two ends. Here the CDR3 DNA reads TGTGCCAGCAGCCATCTGGGGCCGGGGGCGGGTGGAAACACCATATATTTT. It specifies CASSHLGPGAGGNTIYF.

This chain uses TRBV6-5 with TRBJ2-3; no clear D gene. Germline assignment: CDR1 MNHEY and CDR2 SVGAGI. CDR3 size: 14 residues. Trimming removed 5 bases at V and 0 bases at J, with 9 bases between. The CDR3 bases are TGTGCCAGCAGTGACGGAGAGAGCACAGATACGCAGTATTTT. This codes for CASSDGESTDTQYF.

V usage is TRBV28 and J usage is TRBJ1-2; D may be TRBD1 (5 bases). The V end was cut by 7 bases, the J end by 3 bases, with 9 bases between. Germline lookup yields CDR1 MDHEN and CDR2 SYDVKM. The CDR3 totals 12 residues. Here the CDR3 reads CASKKGDYGYTF. The CDR3 DNA reads as TGTGCCAGCAAGAAAGGGGACTATGGCTACACCTTC.

The chain has TRBV5-1 and TRBJ2-7, with 9 bases identical to TRBD1. V lost 4 bases to trimming and J lost 5 bases; unmatched junction nucleotides: 1. Germline V CDR1 and CDR2: SGHRS, YFSETQ. The CDR3 contains 12 residues. As DNA, the CDR3 is TGCGCCAGCAGCCGGACAGGGGACGAGCAGTACTTC. Translation gives CASSRTGDEQYF.

The chain combines TRBV30 with TRBJ2-2; D not resolved. Germline V gene sequence: CDR1 GTSNPN, CDR2 SVGIG (reference sequence). The CDR3 runs 14 residues. V lost 5 bases and J lost 1, with 11 bases in between. The DNA for the CDR3 is TGTGCCTGGGGCTTGGGCGGGAACACCGGGGAGCTGTTTTTT. Amino acids: CAWGLGGNTGELFF.

This clone was picked up a small number of times. The genes are TRBV4-1 and TRBJ1-1; possibly TRBD1 for D (5 bases). Germline CDR1 MGHRA, CDR2 YSYEKL. The CDR3 length is 13 residues. Deletions cut 1 base from V and 11 bases from J, with 14 bases between. Here the CDR3 DNA reads TGCGCCAGCAGCCAAGTGGGGGTATTCCTGGCTTTCTTT. Translated, it gives CASSQVGVFLAFF.

The rearrangement uses TRBV27 and TRBJ1-5; 9 nucleotides align to TRBD1. CDR1 and CDR2 from the germline V gene are MNHEY and SMNVEV (reference sequence). The CDR3 is made up of 15 amino acids. J gave up 2 bases and V 4 bases, and 3 bases lay outside the gene matches. CDR3 sequence: CASSWDREGNQPQHF. CDR3 nucleotide sequence: TGTGCCAGCAGTTGGGACAGGGAGGGCAATCAGCCCCAGCATTTT.

This clone is medium-sized within its sample. CDR3 sequence (DNA): TGTGCCACCGCGGGGGCGGGGGACACACTCGGGGGCTACACCTTC. Amino acids: CATAGAGDTLGGYTF. This rearrangement joins TRBV28 to TRBJ1-2, with D perhaps matching TRBD1 (6 bases). Germline V CDR1 and CDR2: MDHEN, SYDVKM. The CDR3 is made up of 15 amino acids. V was clipped by 10 bases and J by 8 bases, with 26 bases between them.

The V gene is TRBV28, the J gene TRBJ2-1; 11 bases are a match to TRBD2. CDR3 length: 17 amino acids. From germline, CDR1 is MDHEN and CDR2 SYDVKM. The junction had 14 bases not matched to a gene; V was cut back by 5 bases and J by 8 bases. In nucleotides, the CDR3 is TGTGCCAGCAGTACAGGTGATACTAGCGGGAGTAGGGATGAGCAGTTCTTC. This sequence encodes CASSTGDTSGSRDEQFF.

This chain joins TRBV11-2 and TRBJ2-5, with 9 bases identical to TRBD2. J was trimmed by 4 bases and V by 4 bases; bases with no gene match: 1. Germline CDR1 SGHAT, CDR2 FQNNGV. The CDR3 has 13 residues. Here the CDR3 reads CASSSSGIETQYF. CDR3 DNA sequence: TGTGCCAGCAGCTCTAGCGGGATAGAGACCCAGTACTTC.

This chain connects TRBV7-9 to TRBJ1-1; D unresolved. The germline V and J ends were trimmed by 3 bases and 4 bases, with 6 bases remaining between them. The CDR3 loop spans 12 amino acids. Germline CDR1 is SEHNR and CDR2 is FQNEAQ (reference sequence). The CDR3 nucleotides are TGTGCCAGCAGCTTGGGCTCCACTGAAGCTTTCTTT. Its translation: CASSLGSTEAFF.

The chain links TRBV10-1 to TRBJ2-2; 7 bases agree with TRBD1. The V and J ends lost 3 bases and 4 bases, in that order; junction bases with no gene match: 8. Germline CDR1 reads WNHNN; CDR2 reads SYGVQD (reference sequence). The CDR3 runs to 16 residues. The CDR3 region has the DNA TGCGCCAGCAGTGATCTCGGACAGGTATTCACCGGGGAGCTGTTTTTT. It translates to CASSDLGQVFTGELFF.

The rearrangement links TRBV28 to TRBJ2-7, with 8 bases fitting TRBD1. This CDR3 has 15 residues. Germline CDR1 reads MDHEN; CDR2 reads SYDVKM. V lost 4 bases, J lost 0 bases, and 5 bases stayed unmatched. The CDR3 loop is CASSSNRGSSYEQYF. As DNA, the CDR3 is TGTGCCAGCAGTTCAAACAGGGGGAGCTCCTACGAGCAGTACTTC.

The CDR3: CASSPPDPAETQYF. CDR3 sequence (DNA): TGTGCCAGCAGCCCACCAGACCCAGCCGAGACCCAGTACTTC. The chain couples TRBV9 to TRBJ2-5; D is unclear. Germline assignment: CDR1 SGDLS and CDR2 YYNGEE. V was clipped by 4 bases and J by 5 bases, with 15 bases between them. CDR3 length: 14 residues. Variable domain in full (rest from reference TRBV9 and TRBJ2-5): DSGVTQTPKHLITATGQRVTLRCSPRSGDLSVYWYQQSLDQGLQFLIQYYNGEERAKGNILERFSAQQFPDLHSELNLSSLELGDSALYFCASSPPDPAETQYFGPGTRLLVL.

This clone was found once. V gene TRBV6-5 combines with J gene TRBJ2-2; a weak D match, TRBD1 (6 bases). This CDR3 is 14 amino acids long. With 6 bases removed from V and 1 base from J, the gap between germline ends came to 9 bases. CDR1 is MNHEY and CDR2 is SVGAGI in the germline V gene. The CDR3: CASSLTGNTGELFF. In DNA, the CDR3 is TGTGCCAGCAGCCTGACAGGGAACACCGGGGAGCTGTTTTTT.

V gene TRBV28 combines with J gene TRBJ1-1, with a tentative D call TRBD1 (5 bases). Germline values: CDR1 MDHEN, CDR2 SYDVKM. CDR3 length: 12 residues. V was cut by 3 bases and J by 5 bases, with 7 bases left in between. In nucleotides, the CDR3 is TGTGCCAGCAGTTTTGCAGGGACTGAAGCTTTCTTT. This encodes CASSFAGTEAFF. The whole variable domain, filled in from reference TRBV28 and TRBJ1-1, reads DVKVTQSSRYLVKRTGEKVFLECVQDMDHENMFWYRQDPGLGLRLIYFSYDVKMKEKGDIPEGYSVSREKKERFSLILESASTNQTSMYLCASSFAGTEAFFGQGTRLTVV.

The gene calls are TRBV15 and TRBJ1-5; D is ambiguous. The V end was cut by 3 bases, the J end by 0 bases, with 3 bases between. This CDR3 contains 13 residues. From germline, CDR1 is LNHNV and CDR2 YYDKDF (reference sequence). Written as DNA, the CDR3 is TGTGCCACCAGCAGCACTAGCAATCAGCCCCAGCATTTT. Translated: CATSSTSNQPQHF.

The chain employs TRBV5-4 and TRBJ2-7, with a weak D call TRBD1 (6 bases). The V and J ends lost 0 bases and 0 bases respectively, with 10 bases between them. Germline V gene data show CDR1 as SGHNT and CDR2 as YYREEE (reference sequence). This CDR3 comprises 15 residues. The CDR3 DNA is TGTGCCAGCAGCTTGGTATGGGACAACTCCTACGAGCAGTACTTC. Protein product: CASSLVWDNSYEQYF.

The V and J genes are TRBV5-1 and TRBJ2-5, with 9 bases matching TRBD2. The V gene end was trimmed by 2 bases and the J gene end by 0 bases; junction bases not matched to a gene: 8. Germline CDR1 reads SGHRS; CDR2 reads YFSETQ. The CDR3 consists of 17 residues. Here the CDR3 DNA reads TGCGCCAGCAGCTTTATGACTAGCGGAGGGTACCAAGAGACCCAGTACTTC. It specifies CASSFMTSGGYQETQYF.

This sequence joins TRBV7-2 and TRBJ2-2; the match to TRBD1 covers 7 bases. CDR3 length: 17 amino acids. V trimming: 1 base; J trimming: 7 bases; junction bases outside the gene matches: 12. Germline CDR1 is SGHTA and CDR2 is FQGNSA. The CDR3: CASSLVSRTGRGGELFF. The CDR3 DNA sequence: TGTGCCAGCAGCTTAGTCTCGCGGACAGGTCGGGGCGGGGAGCTGTTTTTT.

CDR3 loop: CASSQGGQGKMNTEAFF. The CDR3 DNA is TGTGCCAGCAGCCAAGGAGGACAGGGAAAGATGAACACTGAAGCTTTCTTT. The chain links TRBV14 to TRBJ1-1; 8 bases fit TRBD1. CDR1 is SGHDN and CDR2 is FVKESK in the germline V gene. The CDR3 sequence is 17 residues long. Trimming cost V 1 base and J 0 bases; bases outside gene matches: 7.

V gene TRBV6-5 combines with J gene TRBJ2-4; tentative D call: TRBD2 (6 bases). With 2 bases removed from V and 4 bases from J, the gap between germline ends came to 9 bases. This CDR3 is 14 amino acids long. CDR1 is MNHEY and CDR2 is SVGAGI in the germline V gene. The CDR3 nucleotides read TGTGCCAGCAGTTACACGGGGGATAAAAACATTCAGTACTTC. Encoded protein: CASSYTGDKNIQYF.

The V gene is TRBV6-6, the J gene TRBJ2-1; D is undetermined. CDR1 and CDR2 from the germline V gene are MNHNY and SVGAGI (reference sequence). V was cut by 4 bases and J by 0 bases, with 4 bases left in between. This CDR3 has 13 residues. In DNA form, the CDR3 reads TGTGCCAGCAGTTTCGTCTCCTACAATGAGCAGTTCTTC. Translated, it gives CASSFVSYNEQFF.

The CDR3 sequence is CAWIMGHRYQETQYF. The DNA for the CDR3 is TGTGCCTGGATTATGGGACACCGGTACCAAGAGACCCAGTACTTC. This chain uses TRBV30 with TRBJ2-5; a possible D gene is TRBD1 (6 bases). The CDR3 consists of 15 residues. Germline V gene sequence: CDR1 GTSNPN, CDR2 SVGIG (reference sequence). V shed 4 bases and J shed 0 bases, with 15 bases lying between them.

The sample holds one count of this clone. The chain uses TRBV5-4 and TRBJ2-3; 7 bases align to TRBD1. Trimming at V came to 2 bases and at J to 6 bases, leaving 6 bases not matched to a gene. The CDR3 length is 14 residues. CDR1 is SGHNT and CDR2 is YYREEE in the germline V gene (reference sequence). This chain's CDR3 is CASSFDQGEDTQYF. DNA for the CDR3: TGTGCCAGCAGCTTCGACCAGGGGGAGGATACGCAGTATTTT.

The sample holds one count of this clone. This chain joins TRBV6-4 and TRBJ2-3, with D possibly TRBD1 on 6 matching bases. The CDR3 sequence is 13 residues long. Germline CDR1 MRHNA, CDR2 SNTAGT. Trimming stripped 4 bases from V and 3 bases from J, with 8 bases between. The CDR3: CASSGDTTDTQYF. The CDR3 coding sequence is TGTGCCAGCAGTGGGGACACTACAGATACGCAGTATTTT.